These 28 T cell receptor beta chains were sequenced from one sample in a study of T cell responses to AZD1222 COVID-19 vaccine. Profiling relied on immunoSEQ multiplex PCR, and the TCRdb table lists in-frame clones only, not all of them. The table shows roughly 95,000 clones, with about 90% occurring only once. The sequencing here drew on peripheral blood, taken 28 days after the second AZD1222 dose. The receptors were gathered from an adult who received the AZD1222 COVID-19 vaccine.

CDR3 region: CASSPQGDQPQHF. The DNA for the CDR3 is TGTGCCTCAAGCCCCCAGGGGGATCAGCCCCAGCATTTT. The chain is built from TRBV19 and TRBJ1-5; 7 bases map to TRBD1. Trimming took 11 bases from V and 5 from J; bases not matched to a gene: 9. Per germline, CDR1 LNHDA and CDR2 SQIVND (reference sequence). The CDR3 is made up of 13 amino acids. Filled out from reference TRBV19 and TRBJ1-5, the complete variable domain reads DGGITQSPKYLFRKEGQNVTLSCEQNLNHDAMYWYRQDPGQGLRLIYYSQIVNDFQKGDIAEGYSVSREKKESFPLTVTSAQKNPTAFYLCASSPQGDQPQHFGDGTRLSIL.

The CDR3 loop reads CASSSTGGLGNQPQHF. The CDR3 nucleotides read TGTGCCAGCAGCTCTACAGGGGGCTTGGGCAATCAGCCCCAGCATTTT. The chain is built from TRBV7-6 and TRBJ1-5, with TRBD1 identical over 9 bases. This CDR3 is 16 amino acids long. The V gene end was trimmed by 4 bases and the J gene end by 2 bases; junction bases not matched to a gene: 6. Germline V CDR1 and CDR2: SGHVS, FNYEAQ.

The V and J genes are TRBV27 and TRBJ2-7; D is tentatively TRBD1 or TRBD2 (5 bases each). From germline, CDR1 is MNHEY and CDR2 SMNVEV (reference sequence). The CDR3 extends over 11 amino acids. The ends were cut back, 5 bases at V and 8 bases at J, with 10 bases in the middle. The CDR3 DNA sequence: TGTGCCAGCAGTACGGGACGGCAGCAGTACTTC. It specifies CASSTGRQQYF.

The CDR3 sequence is CASSIGDTQYF. The CDR3 bases are TGTGCCAGCAGCATAGGAGATACGCAGTATTTT. This chain joins TRBV6-6 and TRBJ2-3; D not resolved. The germline gives CDR1 MNHNY, CDR2 SVGAGI (reference sequence). Trimming took off 6 bases at V and 5 bases at J, with 6 bases between the two ends. The CDR3 length is 11 residues.

This clone showed up just a few times. The J gene is TRBJ2-7, the V gene TRBV7-9; no firm D call. The CDR3 sequence is 17 residues long. Germline loops: CDR1 SEHNR, CDR2 FQNEAQ (reference sequence). Trimming removed 2 bases from V and 5 bases from J, with 22 bases in between. CDR3 bases: TGTGCCAGCAGCTTATGGGTAGTGGACCCCGGGCTCAACGAGCAGTACTTC. This codes for CASSLWVVDPGLNEQYF.

This chain connects TRBV5-8 to TRBJ2-5; no clear D. This CDR3 is 12 amino acids long. Germline values: CDR1 SGHTS, CDR2 YDEGEE. Between the trimmed V and J ends, which lost 0 bases and 5 bases, there was a span of 5 bases. The CDR3 region is CASSLVRETQYF. The CDR3 DNA follows: TGTGCCAGCAGCTTGGTTCGTGAGACCCAGTACTTC.

This sequence joins TRBV18 and TRBJ1-1; D uncertain. Trimming took 3 bases from V and 1 from J, leaving 9 bases between them. CDR1 is KGHSH, CDR2 LQKENI, per germline. The CDR3 totals 14 residues. Here the CDR3 reads CASSPRVGNTEAFF. The CDR3, as DNA: TGTGCCAGCTCACCGCGGGTAGGGAACACTGAAGCTTTCTTT.

This clone was found once. The chain recombines TRBV5-1 with TRBJ1-1; 10 bases match TRBD1. This CDR3 spans 14 amino acids. Germline CDR1 and CDR2: SGHRS and YFSETQ. V gave up 3 bases and J gave up 5 bases; unmatched junction bases: 4. The CDR3 nucleotides are TGCGCCAGCAGCTCAGGACAGGGGGGAACTGAAGCTTTCTTT. Its protein product is CASSSGQGGTEAFF.

This clone was picked up one time. This sequence joins TRBV11-2 and TRBJ2-5; D ambiguous. Trimming stripped 1 base from V and 1 base from J, with 10 bases between. CDR3 length: 15 residues. Per germline, CDR1 SGHAT and CDR2 FQNNGV. CDR3 sequence reads: CASSLVGQRQETQYF. The CDR3 bases are TGTGCCAGCAGCTTAGTCGGTCAGCGCCAAGAGACCCAGTACTTC.

The chain combines TRBV11-2 with TRBJ2-3; TRBD2 is a possible D gene (5 bases). Trimming cost V 8 bases and J 0 bases, with 12 bases left between them. The CDR3 is 14 residues long. Looked up from germline, CDR1 is SGHAT and CDR2 is FQNNGV. The CDR3 sequence is CASGSGSSTDTQYF. CDR3 sequence (DNA): TGTGCCAGCGGGAGCGGATCTAGCACAGATACGCAGTATTTT. Full variable domain (remainder filled in from reference TRBV11-2 and TRBJ2-3): EAGVAQSPRYKIIEKRQSVAFWCNPISGHATLYWYQQILGQGPKLLIQFQNNGVVDDSQLPKDRFSAERLKGVDSTLKIQPAKLEDSAVYLCASGSGSSTDTQYFGPGTRLTVL.

This chain's CDR3 is CATSRGGTGEKLFF. In nucleotides, the CDR3 is TGTGCCACCAGCAGGGGAGGGACAGGTGAAAAACTGTTTTTT. This chain connects TRBV15 to TRBJ1-4; 8 bases map to TRBD1. The germline gives CDR1 LNHNV, CDR2 YYDKDF (reference sequence). This CDR3 has 14 amino acids. The trim removed 3 bases at V and 7 bases at J, leaving 4 bases unmatched.

The chain links TRBV6-5 to TRBJ1-6, with no clear D. From germline, CDR1 is MNHEY and CDR2 SVGAGI. Trimming left V 0 bases short and J 7 bases short, with 7 bases between. The CDR3 runs to 14 residues. In DNA form, the CDR3 reads TGTGCCAGCAGTTACTCTTTAGTAAATTCACCCCTCCACTTT. Translating it yields CASSYSLVNSPLHF.

This chain connects TRBV19 to TRBJ1-3; no clear D. Germline V gene sequence: CDR1 LNHDA, CDR2 SQIVND (reference sequence). V dropped 3 bases and J dropped 0 bases, with 9 bases sitting between them. The length of the CDR3 is 15 residues. Written as DNA, the CDR3 is TGTGCCAGTAGTATCAAGGAAAGCTCTGGAAACACCATATATTTT. Translated: CASSIKESSGNTIYF.

CDR3 nucleotides: TGTGCCAGCAGCATCGATAGCGAGGAGCAGTTCTTC. This gives the protein CASSIDSEEQFF. The chain combines TRBV11-3 with TRBJ2-1; D is possibly TRBD2 (5 bases). Germline V lookup: CDR1 SGHNT, CDR2 YENEEA. This CDR3 region has 12 residues. Between the trimmed V and J ends, which lost 5 bases and 10 bases, there was a span of 12 bases.

This chain links TRBV4-1 with TRBJ2-7, with no clear D. Trimming took 1 base from V and 2 from J, leaving 9 bases between them. The CDR3 spans 14 residues. Germline CDR1 MGHRA, CDR2 YSYEKL. CDR3 sequence reads: CASSQVLGPYEQYF. The CDR3 coding sequence is TGCGCCAGCAGCCAAGTTTTAGGCCCCTACGAGCAGTACTTC.

The chain recombines TRBV6-5 with TRBJ1-5; 9 bases agree with TRBD1. Germline V gene sequence: CDR1 MNHEY, CDR2 SVGAGI. The CDR3 is 13 amino acids. Written as DNA, the CDR3 is TGTGCGGCCGGGACAGGGATTACCCAGCCCCAGCATTTT. It is translated as CAAGTGITQPQHF.

This clone came up once. The V call is TRBV7-8, the J call TRBJ2-1, with 8 bases matching TRBD1. The CDR3 consists of 13 residues. Trimming took 5 bases from V and 12 from J; bases not matched to a gene: 9. Germline V gene sequence: CDR1 SGHVS, CDR2 FQNEAQ. CDR3: CASSRPGGNGQFF. The CDR3 DNA reads TGTGCCAGCAGCCGCCCAGGGGGCAACGGGCAGTTCTTC. The full variable domain, completed using reference TRBV7-8 and TRBJ2-1, is GAGVSQSPRYKVAKRGQDVALRCDPISGHVSLFWYQQALGQGPEFLTYFQNEAQLDKSGLPSDRFFAERPEGSVSTLKIQRTQQEDSAVYLCASSRPGGNGQFFGPGTRLTVL.

V is TRBV18 and J is TRBJ1-1; a possible D gene is TRBD1 (6 bases). Germline V CDR1 and CDR2: KGHSH, LQKENI. Deletions cut 2 bases from V and 1 base from J, with 8 bases between. The CDR3 consists of 14 residues. CDR3: CASSPGQQNTEAFF. Written as DNA, the CDR3 is TGTGCCAGCTCACCAGGACAGCAGAACACTGAAGCTTTCTTT.

The chain uses TRBV5-6 and TRBJ1-5, with D perhaps TRBD1 (5 bases). The CDR3 spans 15 residues. Germline-derived CDR1 and CDR2 are SGHDT and YYEEEE. V was cut by 0 bases and J by 6 bases, with 13 bases left in between. CDR3 coding DNA: TGTGCCAGCAGCTTGGGTCCTGCAGGGCGTCAGCCCCAGCATTTT. Its translation: CASSLGPAGRQPQHF.

V is TRBV7-9 and J is TRBJ2-1; no definite D call. Trimming shortened V by 1 base and J by 3 bases, and 4 bases separated the two germline ends. The germline gives CDR1 SEHNR, CDR2 FQNEAQ (reference sequence). The CDR3 consists of 13 residues. The CDR3 DNA reads TGTGCCAGCAGCTTAGTCGACTACAATGAGCAGTTCTTC. Its translation is CASSLVDYNEQFF.

The chain has TRBV6-5 and TRBJ2-7, with TRBD1 matching over 7 bases. In germline, CDR1 is MNHEY, CDR2 SVGAGI. The CDR3 has 13 amino acids. The V gene end was trimmed by 6 bases and the J gene end by 3 bases; junction bases not matched to a gene: 5. CDR3 protein: CASRPRDSYEQYF. Written as DNA, the CDR3 is TGTGCCAGCAGACCCCGGGACAGCTACGAGCAGTACTTC.

V gene TRBV19 combines with J gene TRBJ2-7; D ambiguous. The ends were cut back, 5 bases at V and 4 bases at J, with 15 bases in the middle. Looked up from germline, CDR1 is LNHDA and CDR2 is SQIVND (reference sequence). This CDR3 spans 14 amino acids. The CDR3 protein is CASSPTAGRYEQYF. CDR3 nucleotides: TGTGCCAGTAGTCCCACAGCCGGCCGGTACGAGCAGTACTTC.

The chain is built from TRBV4-3 and TRBJ2-1; 10 nucleotides match TRBD2. V was clipped by 1 base and J by 8 bases; unmatched bases: 5. Germline V gene lookup returns CDR1 LGHNA and CDR2 YSLEER. This CDR3 is 15 amino acids long. CDR3 nucleotide sequence: TGCGCCAGCAGCCAAGGTCAGCGGGGGGGATATGAGCAGTTCTTC. Translated, it gives CASSQGQRGGYEQFF.

This clone was seen only a few times. The J gene is TRBJ1-5, the V gene TRBV7-4; the D gene is possibly TRBD1 (5 bases). Trimming pared 6 bases from V and 0 bases from J, leaving 24 bases between. The CDR3 sequence is 19 residues long. The germline CDR1 and CDR2 sequences are SGHVT and SQSDAQ. The CDR3 sequence: CASRSDSVLPYYSNQPQHF. DNA of the CDR3: TGTGCCAGCAGGTCAGACAGCGTCCTCCCCTATTATAGCAATCAGCCCCAGCATTTT.

The chain carries TRBV11-3 and TRBJ1-1; D not certain. V gave up 1 base and J gave up 0 bases, with 9 bases separating them. The CDR3 runs to 15 residues. CDR1 and CDR2 (germline): SGHNT, YENEEA. The CDR3 loop reads CASSLGSVLNTEAFF. The CDR3 DNA is TGTGCCAGCAGCTTAGGTTCTGTACTGAACACTGAAGCTTTCTTT. Variable domain in full (rest from reference TRBV11-3 and TRBJ1-1): EAGVVQSPRYKIIEKKQPVAFWCNPISGHNTLYWYLQNLGQGPELLIRYENEEAVDDSQLPKDRFSAERLKGVDSTLKIQPAELGDSAVYLCASSLGSVLNTEAFFGQGTRLTVV.

The genes are TRBV12-5 and TRBJ2-3; perhaps D is TRBD1 or TRBD2 (6 bases each). CDR1 is LGHNT, CDR2 FRNRAP, per germline. CDR3 length: 17 amino acids. Trimming pared 7 bases from V and 1 base from J, leaving 21 bases between. CDR3 bases: TGTGCTAGTGATGATATCCGAGGGGGGTCTCGCACAGATACGCAGTATTTT. Its translation is CASDDIRGGSRTDTQYF.

The chain recombines TRBV7-8 with TRBJ1-1; the match to TRBD1 covers 9 bases. The germline V gene encodes CDR1 SGHVS and CDR2 FQNEAQ. The J segment lost 4 bases and the V segment lost 3 bases, leaving 3 bases of the junction unmatched. This CDR3 has 14 amino acids. The CDR3 here is CASSFLGQGTEAFF. In DNA, the CDR3 is TGTGCCAGCAGCTTCCTGGGACAGGGCACTGAAGCTTTCTTT.

This chain connects TRBV5-6 to TRBJ2-1, with D perhaps TRBD2 (6 bases). The CDR3 totals 15 residues. Germline V gives CDR1 SGHDT, CDR2 YYEEEE. Trimming removed 4 bases from V and 7 bases from J, with 18 bases in between. The CDR3 spells CASSPRRRGINEQFF. As DNA, the CDR3 is TGTGCCAGCAGCCCAAGGAGGCGGGGAATAAATGAGCAGTTCTTC.